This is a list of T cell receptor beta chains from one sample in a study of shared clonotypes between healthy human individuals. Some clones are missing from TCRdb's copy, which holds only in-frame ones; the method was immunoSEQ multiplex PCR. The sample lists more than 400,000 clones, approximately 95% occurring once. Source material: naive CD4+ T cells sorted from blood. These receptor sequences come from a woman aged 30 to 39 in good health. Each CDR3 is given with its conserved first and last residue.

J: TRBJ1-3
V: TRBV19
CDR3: CASSISASGNTIYF

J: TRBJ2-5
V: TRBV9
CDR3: CASSPGLARETQYF

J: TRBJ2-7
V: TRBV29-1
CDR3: CSVGGRREQYF

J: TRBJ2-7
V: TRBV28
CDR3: CATDGGGQGRYEQYF

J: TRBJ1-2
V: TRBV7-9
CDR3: CASSLEGLVGYTF

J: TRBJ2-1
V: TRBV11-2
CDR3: CASSLLRGYNEQFF

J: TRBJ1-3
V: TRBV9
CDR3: CASSPRQSGHTIYF

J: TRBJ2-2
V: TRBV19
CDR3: CASSLGQGTGELFF

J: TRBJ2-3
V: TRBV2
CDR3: CASSEATETLSTDTQYF

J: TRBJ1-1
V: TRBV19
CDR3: CASKVAQGDTEAFF

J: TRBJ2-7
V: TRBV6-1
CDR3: CASSEGEGVISYEQYF

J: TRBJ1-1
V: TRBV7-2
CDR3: CASSLGQGQSEAFF

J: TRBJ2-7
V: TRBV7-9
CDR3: CASSFGGALYEQYF

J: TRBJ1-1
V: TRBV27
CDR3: CASSAIGGGTEAFF

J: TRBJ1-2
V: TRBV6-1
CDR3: CASSERARGNNYGYTF

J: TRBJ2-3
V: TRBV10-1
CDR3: CASSVGQDTDTQYF

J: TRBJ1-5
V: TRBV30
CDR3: CAWSNYRGGQPQHF

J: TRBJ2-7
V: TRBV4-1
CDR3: CASSLGQGPSYEQYF

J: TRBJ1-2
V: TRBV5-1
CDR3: CASSLTGVIGYTF

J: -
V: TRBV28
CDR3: CASSLSLDPFNYEQYF

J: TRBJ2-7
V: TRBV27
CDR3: CASSFRLAGGVSHEQYF

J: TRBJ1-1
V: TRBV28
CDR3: CASSFLRRNTEAFF

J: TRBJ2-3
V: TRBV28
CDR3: CASSPTSDTQYF

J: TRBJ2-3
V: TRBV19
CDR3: CASSADRGTDTQYF

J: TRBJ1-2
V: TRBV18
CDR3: CASSPPSMMGGYTF

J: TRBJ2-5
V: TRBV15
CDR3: CATSREGETQYF

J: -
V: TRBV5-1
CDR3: CASSSEGAASYEQYF

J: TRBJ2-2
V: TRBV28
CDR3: CASSLNSPWELFF

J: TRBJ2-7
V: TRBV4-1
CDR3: CASSATSGSLEQYF

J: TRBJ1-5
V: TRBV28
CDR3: CAIRGNDQPQHF

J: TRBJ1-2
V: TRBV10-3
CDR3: CAISVGQVNYGYTF

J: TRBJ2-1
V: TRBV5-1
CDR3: CASSDRSLYNEQFF

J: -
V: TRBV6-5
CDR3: CASSRLKDYEQYF

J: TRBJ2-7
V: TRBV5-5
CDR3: CASSFNEPYEQYF

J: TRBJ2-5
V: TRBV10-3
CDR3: CAISEGLGGGQETQYF

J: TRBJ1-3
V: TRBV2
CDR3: CANRETGNTIYF

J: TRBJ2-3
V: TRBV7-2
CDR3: CASSFPFSGSGTDTQYF

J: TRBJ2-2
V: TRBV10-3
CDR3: CAISESLREPTGELFF

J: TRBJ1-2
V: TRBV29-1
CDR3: CSVDHSANKGVGYTF

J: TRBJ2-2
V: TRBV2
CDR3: CASSEMTGRDGELFF

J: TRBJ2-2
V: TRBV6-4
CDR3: CASSEQGTTGELFF

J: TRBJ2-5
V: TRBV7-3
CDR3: CASSLIAGYQETQYF

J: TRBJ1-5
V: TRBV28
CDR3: CASSRETGGRGQPQHF

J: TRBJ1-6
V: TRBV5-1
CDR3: CASGSEAGNSPLHF

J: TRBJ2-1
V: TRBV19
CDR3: CATRQAKEQFF

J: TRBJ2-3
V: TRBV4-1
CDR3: CASSPLRHSTDTQYF

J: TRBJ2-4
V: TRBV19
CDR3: CASSIVGDPGENIQYF

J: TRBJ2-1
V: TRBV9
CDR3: CASSVSSQAEEQFF

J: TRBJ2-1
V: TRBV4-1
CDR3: CASSHLTTSYNEQFF

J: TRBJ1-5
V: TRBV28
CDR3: CASSSGHIIQPQHF

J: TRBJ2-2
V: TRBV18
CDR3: CASSPRTGNTGELFF

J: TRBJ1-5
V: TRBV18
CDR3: CASSPRQGDQPQHF

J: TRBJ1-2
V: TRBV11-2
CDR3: CASSEVGVGYTF

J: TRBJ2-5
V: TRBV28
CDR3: CASSSTSGRALQETQYF

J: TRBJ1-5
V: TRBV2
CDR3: CASSMLGAGQPQHF

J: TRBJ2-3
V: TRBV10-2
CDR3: CASSELTANTQYF

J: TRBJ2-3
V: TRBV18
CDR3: CASSPTAGGRDTDTQYF

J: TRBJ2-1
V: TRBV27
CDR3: CASSSAGRSYNEQFF